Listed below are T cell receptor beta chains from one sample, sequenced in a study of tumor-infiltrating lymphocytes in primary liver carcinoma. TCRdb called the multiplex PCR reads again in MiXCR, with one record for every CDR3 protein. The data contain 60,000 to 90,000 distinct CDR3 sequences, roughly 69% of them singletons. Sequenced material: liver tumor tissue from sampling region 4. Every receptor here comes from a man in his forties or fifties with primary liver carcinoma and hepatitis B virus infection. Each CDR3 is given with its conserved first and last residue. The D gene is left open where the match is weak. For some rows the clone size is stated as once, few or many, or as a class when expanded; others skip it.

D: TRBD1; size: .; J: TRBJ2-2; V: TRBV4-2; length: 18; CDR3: CASGQSGTGGSNTGELFF; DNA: TGTGCCAGCGGCCAATCAGGGACAGGGGGTTCGAACACCGGGGAGTTGTTTTTT
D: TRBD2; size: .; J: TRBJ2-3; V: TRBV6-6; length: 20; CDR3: CASSYFPRLAGEGGTDTQYF; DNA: TGTGCCAGCAGTTATTTCCCGAGACTAGCGGGGGAGGGGGGAACAGATACGCAGTATTTT
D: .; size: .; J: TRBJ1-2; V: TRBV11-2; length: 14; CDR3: CASSIVQGFYGYTF; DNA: TGTGCCAGCAGCATAGTACAGGGTTTCTATGGTTACACTTTC
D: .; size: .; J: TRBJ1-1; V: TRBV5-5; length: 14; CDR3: CPSSLVTENTEAFF; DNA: TGTCCCAGCAGCTTGGTCACAGAGAACACTGAAGCTTTCTTT
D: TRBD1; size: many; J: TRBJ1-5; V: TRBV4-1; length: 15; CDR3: CASSQAQGDNQPQHF; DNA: TGCGCCAGCAGCCAAGCACAGGGGGACAATCAGCCCCAGCATTTT
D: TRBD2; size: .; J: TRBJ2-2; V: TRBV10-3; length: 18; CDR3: CAVSPAGTIGKVSGELFF; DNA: TGTGCCGTCAGCCCTGCCGGGACTATCGGGAAGGTTTCCGGGGAGCTGTTTTTT
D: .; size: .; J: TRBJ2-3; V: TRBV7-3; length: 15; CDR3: CASSTNAGTSNTQYF; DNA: TGTGCCAGCTCCACAAACGCGGGAACTTCCAATACGCAGTATTTT
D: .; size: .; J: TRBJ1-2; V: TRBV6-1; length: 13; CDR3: CACSEKENYDYTF; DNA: TGTGCCTGCAGTGAAAAGGAGAACTATGACTACACCTTC
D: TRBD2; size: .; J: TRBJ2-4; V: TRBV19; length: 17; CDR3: CVSSKASSGITKNIQYF; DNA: TGTGTCAGTAGTAAAGCCTCTAGCGGAATAACCAAAAACATTCAGTACTTC
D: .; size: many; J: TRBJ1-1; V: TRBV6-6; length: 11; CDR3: CASRHNTEAFF; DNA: TGTGCCAGCAGGCATAACACTGAAGCTTTCTTT
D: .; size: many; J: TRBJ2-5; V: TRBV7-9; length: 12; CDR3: CASAGGSGTQYF; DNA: TGTGCCTCAGCGGGCGGGTCCGGGACCCAGTACTTC
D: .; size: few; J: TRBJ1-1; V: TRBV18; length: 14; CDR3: CASSPQSGYTEAFF; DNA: TGTGCCAGCTCACCTCAATCAGGGTACACTGAAGCTTTCTTT
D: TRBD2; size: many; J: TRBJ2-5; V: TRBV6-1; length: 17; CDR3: CASSDLWTSGSGETQYF; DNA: TGTGCCAGCAGTGACCTTTGGACTAGCGGTTCTGGGGAGACCCAGTACTTC
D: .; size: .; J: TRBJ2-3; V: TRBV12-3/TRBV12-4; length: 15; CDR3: CVSNLDLRGWDTQYF; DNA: TGTGTCAGCAATTTAGATCTGCGGGGTTGGGATACGCAGTATTTC
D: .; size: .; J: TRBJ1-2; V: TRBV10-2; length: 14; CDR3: CANSEFTLTYGYTF; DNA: TGCGCCAACAGTGAGTTTACGTTGACCTATGGCTATACCTTC
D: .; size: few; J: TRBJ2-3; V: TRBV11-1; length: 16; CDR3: CASNKGLAVSTDTQYF; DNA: TGTGCCAGCAACAAGGGACTGGCGGTTAGTACAGATACGCAGTATTTT
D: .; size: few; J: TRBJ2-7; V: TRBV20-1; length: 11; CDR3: CSARAAYEQYF; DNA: TGTAGTGCTAGGGCCGCATACGAGCAGTACTTC
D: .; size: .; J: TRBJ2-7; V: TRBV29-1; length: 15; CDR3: CSVELGDRGNYEHYF; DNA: TGCAGCGTTGAACTTGGGGATAGGGGGAACTACGAGCACTACTTC
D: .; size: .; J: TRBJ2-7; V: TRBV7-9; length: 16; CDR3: CASSPTPPLLSYEQYF; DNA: TGTGCCAGCAGCCCCACCCCCCCCTTACTATCCTACGAGCAGTACTTC
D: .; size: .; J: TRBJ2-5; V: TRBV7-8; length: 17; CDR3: CASGSPPSYRAVETQYF; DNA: TGTGCCAGCGGCTCCCCTCCATCGTACAGGGCGGTGGAGACCCAGTACTTC
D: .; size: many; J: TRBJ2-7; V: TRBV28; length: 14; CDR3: CASSSASSSDEQYF; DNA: TGTGCCAGCAGTTCAGCCAGTTCCTCGGACGAGCAGTACTTC
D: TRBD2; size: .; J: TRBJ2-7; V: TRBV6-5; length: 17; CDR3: CANSASGLAGVLGEQYF; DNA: TGTGCCAATAGTGCTTCGGGACTAGCGGGAGTTCTGGGGGAGCAGTACTTC
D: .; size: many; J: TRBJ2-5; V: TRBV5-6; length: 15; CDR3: CASSLGPPIAETQYF; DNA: TGTGCCAGCAGCTTGGGGCCGCCAATTGCAGAGACCCAGTACTTC
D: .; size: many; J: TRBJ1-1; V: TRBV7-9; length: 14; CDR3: CASSLVGGGTEAFF; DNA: TGTGCCAGCAGCTTAGTCGGGGGGGGGACTGAAGCTTTCTTT
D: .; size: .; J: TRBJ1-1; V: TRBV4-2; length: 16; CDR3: CASSQGLQVVNTEASF; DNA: TGTGCCAGCAGCCAAGGGCTTCAGGTGGTGAACACTGAAGCTTCCTTT
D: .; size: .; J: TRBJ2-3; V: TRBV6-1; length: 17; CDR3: CASNGLALAASTDTQYF; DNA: TGTGCCAGCAATGGTCTTGCACTAGCAGCTAGCACGGATACGCAGTATTTT
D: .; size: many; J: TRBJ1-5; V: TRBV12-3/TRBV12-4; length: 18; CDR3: CASSIGLPRGRENQPQHF; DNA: TGTGCCAGCAGTATTGGGCTCCCCCGGGGAAGGGAGAATCAGCCCCAGCATTTT
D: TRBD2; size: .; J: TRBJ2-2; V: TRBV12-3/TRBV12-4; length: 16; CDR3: CASSLLAGVVIGKLFF; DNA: TGTGCCAGCAGTTTGTTAGCGGGAGTAGTCATCGGGAAGCTGTTTTTT
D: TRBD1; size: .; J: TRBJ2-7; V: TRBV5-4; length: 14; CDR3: CASSERGQAYGQYF; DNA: TGTGCCAGCAGTGAGCGCGGACAGGCCTACGGGCAGTACTTC
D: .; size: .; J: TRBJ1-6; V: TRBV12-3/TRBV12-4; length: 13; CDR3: CASSSTINSPLHF; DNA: TGCGCCAGCAGCTCTACAATTAATTCACCCCTCCACTTT
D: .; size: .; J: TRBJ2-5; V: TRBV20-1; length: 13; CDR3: CSVQAGYQETQYF; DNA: TGCAGTGTCCAGGCAGGGTACCAAGAGACCCAGTACTTC
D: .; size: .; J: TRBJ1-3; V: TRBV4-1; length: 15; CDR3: CASSSLPGLTNSIYF; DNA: TGCGCCAGCAGCTCGCTTCCGGGACTTACGAATTCCATATATTTT
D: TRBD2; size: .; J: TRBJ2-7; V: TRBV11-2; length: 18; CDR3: CVSSLSVGLAGGGCEQYF; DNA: TGCGTCAGCAGCTTATCCGTTGGACTAGCGGGAGGGGGGTGCGAGCAGTACTTC
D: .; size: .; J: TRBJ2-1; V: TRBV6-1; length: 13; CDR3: CASSEVGVDEQSF; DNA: TGCGCGAGCAGTGAAGTGGGAGTCGATGAGCAGTCCTTC
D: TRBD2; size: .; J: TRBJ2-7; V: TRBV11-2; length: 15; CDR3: CASRLVAGVGLEQYF; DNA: TGTGCCAGCAGATTAGTAGCGGGAGTCGGTCTCGAGCAGTACTTC
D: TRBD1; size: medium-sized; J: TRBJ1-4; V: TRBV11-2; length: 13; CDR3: CASRPQGVEKLFF; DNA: TGTGCCAGCCGGCCACAGGGGGTAGAAAAACTGTTTTTT
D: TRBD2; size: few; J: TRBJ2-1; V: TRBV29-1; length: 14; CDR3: CIVAGTSGSNEQFF; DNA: TGCATCGTTGCAGGGACTAGCGGGAGCAATGAACAGTTCTTC
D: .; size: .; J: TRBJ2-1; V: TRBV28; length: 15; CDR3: CAISLGQRPGYEQFF; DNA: TGTGCCATCTCCCTGGGGCAGCGCCCTGGCTATGAGCAGTTCTTC
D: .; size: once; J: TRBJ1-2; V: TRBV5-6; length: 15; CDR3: CTSSFLSGANYGYTF; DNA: TGTACCAGCAGCTTTTTATCCGGGGCTAATTATGGCTACACCTTC
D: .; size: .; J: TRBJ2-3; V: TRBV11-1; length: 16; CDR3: CASSCRGRYPTDAQYF; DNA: TGTGCCAGCAGCTGCAGGGGTCGCTACCCCACAGATGCACAGTATTTT
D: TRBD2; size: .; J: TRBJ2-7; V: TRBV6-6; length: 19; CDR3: CASSYRAEGTSGSVYEQYF; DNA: TGTGCCAGCAGTTATCGAGCGGAGGGGACTAGCGGGAGCGTGTACGAGCAGTACTTC
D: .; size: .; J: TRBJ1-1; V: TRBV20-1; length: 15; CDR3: CSARVSTGLNTEAFF; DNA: TGCAGTGCTAGGGTATCGACAGGCTTGAACACTGAAGCTTTCTTT
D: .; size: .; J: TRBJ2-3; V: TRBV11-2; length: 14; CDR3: CAGEAREPADTQYF; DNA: TGTGCCGGAGAGGCACGGGAGCCCGCTGATACACAGTATTTT
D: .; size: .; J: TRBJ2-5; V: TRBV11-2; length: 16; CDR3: CASKSWYSAHQETQYF; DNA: TGTGCCAGCAAGTCCTGGTACTCGGCCCACCAAGAGACCCAGTACTTC
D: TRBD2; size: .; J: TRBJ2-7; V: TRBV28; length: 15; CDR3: CASTLGGGLSYGQYF; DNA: TGTGCCAGCACCTTGGGCGGGGGACTCTCCTACGGGCAGTACTTC
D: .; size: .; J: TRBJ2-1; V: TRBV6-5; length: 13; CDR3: CASSYSLNNERFF; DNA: TGTGCCAGCAGTTACTCCCTAAACAATGAGCGGTTCTTC
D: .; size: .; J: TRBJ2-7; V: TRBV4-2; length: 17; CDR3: CATTRLPGVYKSYDQYF; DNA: TGTGCCACTACTAGACTACCGGGAGTTTATAAGTCCTACGATCAGTACTTC